This T cell receptor beta chain was sequenced during a study of shared clonotypes between healthy human individuals. Donors comprised only Caucasian adults living in Nashville, Tennessee. Extraction of genomic DNA in unsorted samples used approximately 84 million PBMCs. Trimming removed 2 bases at V and 2 bases at J, with 11 bases between. CDR1 SGHRS and CDR2 YFSETQ come from the germline V gene. This CDR3 is built from 15 residues. The assay was carried out at the deep level. Roughly 30,000 T cell genomes, or around 0.3 ug DNA, went into unsorted PBMC replicate PCRs. The repertoire was sequenced with immunoSEQ multiplex PCR; TCRdb's copy has only in-frame clones and lacks some. This table has fewer than 700,000 clones, around 80% appearing once.

The sample comprised PBMCs. The rearrangement uses TRBV5-1 and TRBJ2-1; D perhaps matches TRBD2 (6 bases). The clonotype comes from a woman in her 40s in good health. Some clones in this sample may be carry-over from other donors' samples. CDR3 DNA sequence: TGCGCCAGCAGCTTAGCTAGCGCGACCTACAATGAGCAGTTCTTC. Its protein product is CASSLASATYNEQFF.